Listed here are 10 T cell receptor beta chains from one sample, sequenced in a study of T cells in Graves' hyperthyroidism and ophthalmopathy. Researchers took RNA transcripts and amplified the TCR beta CDR3 regions from them. The HTBI primer set drove a first-round RT-PCR of the TCR CDR3. TCRdb itself ran the multiplex PCR reads through MiXCR, one entry per CDR3 protein. The sample gives hundreds of thousands of distinct CDR3 sequences, under 45% of which show up once; roughly 31% is in the top ten. The sample was blood. Receptors were obtained from a woman in her 40s with Graves' hyperthyroidism.

This clonotype was counted at least ten times. A read error may produce the germline difference seen at one junction end. The rearrangement joins TRBV10-1 to TRBJ1-1, with D unclear. Germline V gene data show CDR1 as WNHNN and CDR2 as SYGVQD (reference sequence). This CDR3 region has 11 residues. The CDR3 coding sequence is TGTGCCAGCAGTGAATATGGAGAAGCTTTCTTT. Translation gives CASSEYGEAFF.

This clonotype has a count of ten or more. This chain links TRBV7-9 with TRBJ1-1; D not certain. V was clipped by 2 bases and J by 0 bases, with 4 bases between them. Germline V CDR1 and CDR2: SEHNR, FQNEAQ (reference sequence). There are 13 residues in the CDR3. CDR3 loop: CASSLQMNTEAFF. The CDR3 nucleotides read TGTGCCAGCAGCTTACAGATGAACACTGAAGCTTTCTTT. Drawing the rest from reference TRBV7-9 and TRBJ1-1, the complete variable domain is DTGVSQNPRHKITKRGQNVTFRCDPISEHNRLYWYRQTLGQGPEFLTYFQNEAQLEKSRLLSDRFSAERPKGSFSTLEIQRTEQGDSAMYLCASSLQMNTEAFFGQGTRLTVV.

This clonotype was seen a handful of times. The V and J genes are TRBV19 and TRBJ2-5; TRBD1 matches 9 bases. The germline V gene encodes CDR1 LNHDA and CDR2 SQIVND (reference sequence). The CDR3 has 15 residues. The V gene end was trimmed by 4 bases and the J gene end by 5 bases; junction bases not matched to a gene: 8. CDR3 DNA sequence: TGTGCCAGTAGTACCGGGACAGGGTCTGCCGAGACCCAGTACTTC. This sequence encodes CASSTGTGSAETQYF.

This clonotype was picked up many times. The chain couples TRBV10-1 to TRBJ1-4; possible D gene TRBD1, 6 bases. The germline gives CDR1 WNHNN, CDR2 SYGVQD (reference sequence). The CDR3 length is 17 residues. V shed 5 bases and J shed 0 bases, with 16 bases lying between them. CDR3: CASSQQGLRSTNEKLFF. CDR3 coding DNA: TGCGCCAGCAGTCAACAGGGACTCCGATCAACTAATGAAAAACTGTTTTTT.

The rearrangement joins TRBV6-1 to TRBJ1-1, with TRBD1 identical over 7 bases. Germline CDR1 and CDR2: MNHNS and SASEGT. V trimming: 2 bases; J trimming: 1 base; junction bases outside the gene matches: 4. The CDR3 is 15 residues long. This chain's CDR3 is CASSETGTANTEAFF. The DNA for the CDR3 is TGTGCCAGCAGTGAAACAGGGACAGCGAACACTGAAGCTTTCTTT.

The sample holds one count of this clonotype. The junction shows a germline mismatch at one end, possibly a read error. J is TRBJ2-6 and V is TRBV7-8; 9 nucleotides align to TRBD1. This CDR3 has 14 residues. From germline, CDR1 is SGHVS and CDR2 FQNEAQ. The CDR3 nucleotides read TGTGCCAGCAGCCATGAGACAGGGGGCAACGTCCTGACTTTC. The encoded protein is CASSHETGGNVLTF.

The chain links TRBV10-2 to TRBJ1-1; D not certain. Germline V CDR1 and CDR2: WSHSY, SAAADI. The CDR3 loop spans 10 amino acids. V lost 10 bases to trimming and J lost 3 bases, with 6 bases between them. This chain's CDR3 is CATRDTEAFF. In nucleotides, the CDR3 is TGCGCCACCCGGGACACTGAAGCTTTCTTT.

A few counts support this clonotype. The V gene is TRBV12-3 or TRBV12-4, the J gene TRBJ2-5; 9 nucleotides match TRBD2. Trimming removed 7 bases from V and 1 base from J; junction bases left unmatched: 4. The CDR3 spans 14 residues. The CDR3 reads CASTLTSGQETQYF. The CDR3 DNA follows: TGTGCCAGCACCCTGACTAGCGGCCAAGAGACCCAGTACTTC.

The chain has TRBV3-1 and TRBJ1-6, with TRBD1 identical over 7 bases. After removal of 4 bases from V and 7 bases from J, the junction contained 7 bases not matched to a gene. The CDR3 contains 15 residues. Germline assignment: CDR1 LGHDT and CDR2 YNNKEL (reference sequence). The CDR3 DNA sequence: TGTGCCAGCAGCCGAACGACAGGGTTGAATTCACCCCTCCACTTT. Its translation: CASSRTTGLNSPLHF.

Ten or more counts support this clonotype. The gene calls are TRBV19 and TRBJ1-1; D is undetermined. The length of the CDR3 is 12 residues. The V and J ends lost 8 bases and 3 bases respectively, with 10 bases between them. In germline, CDR1 is LNHDA, CDR2 SQIVND (reference sequence). Written as DNA, the CDR3 is TGTGCCAGTGTTGGGTTGGACACTGAAGCTTTCTTT. It codes for CASVGLDTEAFF.